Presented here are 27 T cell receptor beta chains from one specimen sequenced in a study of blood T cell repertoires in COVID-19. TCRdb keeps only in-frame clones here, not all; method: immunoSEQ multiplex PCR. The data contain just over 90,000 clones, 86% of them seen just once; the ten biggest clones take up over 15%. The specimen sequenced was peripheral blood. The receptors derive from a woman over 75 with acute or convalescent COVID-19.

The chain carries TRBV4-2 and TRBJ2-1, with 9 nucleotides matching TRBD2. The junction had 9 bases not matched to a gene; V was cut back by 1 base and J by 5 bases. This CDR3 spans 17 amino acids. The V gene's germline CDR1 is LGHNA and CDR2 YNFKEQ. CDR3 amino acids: CASSQVAGLATNNEQFF. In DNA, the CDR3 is TGTGCCAGCAGCCAAGTTGCCGGACTAGCGACTAACAATGAGCAGTTCTTC.

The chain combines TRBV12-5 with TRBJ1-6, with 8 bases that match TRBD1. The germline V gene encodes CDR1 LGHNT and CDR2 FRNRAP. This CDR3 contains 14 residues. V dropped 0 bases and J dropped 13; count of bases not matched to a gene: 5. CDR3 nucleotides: TGTGCTAGTGGTTTGGTCCCGACAGGGGCCCCCCTCCACTTT. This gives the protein CASGLVPTGAPLHF.

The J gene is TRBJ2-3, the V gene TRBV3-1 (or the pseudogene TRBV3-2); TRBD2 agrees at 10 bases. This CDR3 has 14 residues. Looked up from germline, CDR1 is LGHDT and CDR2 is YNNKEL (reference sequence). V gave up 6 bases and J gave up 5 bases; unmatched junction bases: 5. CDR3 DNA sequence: TGTGCCAGCAGTCGTAAGCGGGGGGGAGATACGCAGTATTTT. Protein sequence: CASSRKRGGDTQYF.

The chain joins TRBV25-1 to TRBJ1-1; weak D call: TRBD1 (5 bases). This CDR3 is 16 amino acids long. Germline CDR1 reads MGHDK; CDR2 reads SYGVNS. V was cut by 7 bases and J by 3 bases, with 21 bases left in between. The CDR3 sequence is CASKEGVVGWDTEAFF. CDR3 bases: TGTGCCAGCAAAGAAGGGGTGGTGGGATGGGACACTGAAGCTTTCTTT. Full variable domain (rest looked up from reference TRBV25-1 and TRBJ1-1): EADIYQTPRYLVIGTGKKITLECSQTMGHDKMYWYQQDPGMELHLIHYSYGVNSTEKGDLSSESTVSRIRTEHFPLTLESARPSHTSQYLCASKEGVVGWDTEAFFGQGTRLTVV.

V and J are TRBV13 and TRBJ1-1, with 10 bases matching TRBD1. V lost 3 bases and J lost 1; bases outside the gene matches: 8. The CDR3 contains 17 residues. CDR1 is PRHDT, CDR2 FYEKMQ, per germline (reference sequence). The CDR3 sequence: CASSFRTGGIRNTEAFF. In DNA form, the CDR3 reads TGTGCCAGCAGCTTTCGGACAGGGGGTATAAGGAACACTGAAGCTTTCTTT. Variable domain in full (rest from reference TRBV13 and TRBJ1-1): AAGVIQSPRHLIKEKRETATLKCYPIPRHDTVYWYQQGPGQDPQFLISFYEKMQSDKGSIPDRFSAQQFSDYHSELNMSSLELGDSALYFCASSFRTGGIRNTEAFFGQGTRLTVV.

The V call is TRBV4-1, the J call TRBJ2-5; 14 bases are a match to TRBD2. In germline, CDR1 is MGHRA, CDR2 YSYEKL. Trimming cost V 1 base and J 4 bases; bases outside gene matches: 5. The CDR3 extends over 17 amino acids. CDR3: CASSQGGLAGVSETQYF. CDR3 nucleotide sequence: TGCGCCAGCAGCCAAGGGGGACTAGCGGGGGTATCAGAGACCCAGTACTTC.

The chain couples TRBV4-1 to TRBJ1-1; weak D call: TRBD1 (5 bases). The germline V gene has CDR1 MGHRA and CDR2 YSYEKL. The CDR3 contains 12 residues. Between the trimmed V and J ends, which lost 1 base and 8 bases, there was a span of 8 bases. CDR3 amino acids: CASSQAGGEAFF. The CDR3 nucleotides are TGCGCCAGCAGCCAAGCCGGGGGGGAAGCTTTCTTT.

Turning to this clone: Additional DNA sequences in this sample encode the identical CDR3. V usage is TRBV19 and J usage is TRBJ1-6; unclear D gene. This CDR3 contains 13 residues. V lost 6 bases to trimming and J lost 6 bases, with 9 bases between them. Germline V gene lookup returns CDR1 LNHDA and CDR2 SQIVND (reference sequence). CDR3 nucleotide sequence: TGTGCCAGTAGGAGGGAGGGTAATTCACCCCTCCACTTT. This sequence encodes CASRREGNSPLHF.

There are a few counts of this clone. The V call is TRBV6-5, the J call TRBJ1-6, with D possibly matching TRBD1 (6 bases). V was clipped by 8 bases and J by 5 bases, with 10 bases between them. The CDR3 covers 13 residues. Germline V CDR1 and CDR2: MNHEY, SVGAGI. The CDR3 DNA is TGTGCCAGCCTCGGGACAAATAATTCACCCCTCCACTTT. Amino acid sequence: CASLGTNNSPLHF.

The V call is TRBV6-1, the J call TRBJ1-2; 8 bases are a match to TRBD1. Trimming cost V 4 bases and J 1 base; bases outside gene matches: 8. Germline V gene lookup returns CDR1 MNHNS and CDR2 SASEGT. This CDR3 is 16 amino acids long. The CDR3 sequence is CASSVLSQGDNYGYTF. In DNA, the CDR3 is TGTGCCAGCAGTGTATTATCACAGGGGGATAACTATGGCTACACCTTC.

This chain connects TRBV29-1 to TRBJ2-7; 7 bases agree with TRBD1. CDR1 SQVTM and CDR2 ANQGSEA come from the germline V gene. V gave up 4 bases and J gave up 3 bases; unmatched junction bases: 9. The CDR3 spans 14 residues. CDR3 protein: CSVAAGTASYEQYF. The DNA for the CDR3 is TGCAGCGTTGCTGCCGGGACAGCGAGCTACGAGCAGTACTTC.

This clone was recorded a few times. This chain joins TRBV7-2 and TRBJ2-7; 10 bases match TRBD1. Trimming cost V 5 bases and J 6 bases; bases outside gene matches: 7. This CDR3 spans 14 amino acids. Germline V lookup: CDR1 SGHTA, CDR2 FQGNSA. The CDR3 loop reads CASSLGQGIGEQYF. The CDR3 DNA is TGTGCCAGCAGCCTGGGACAGGGGATCGGCGAGCAGTACTTC.

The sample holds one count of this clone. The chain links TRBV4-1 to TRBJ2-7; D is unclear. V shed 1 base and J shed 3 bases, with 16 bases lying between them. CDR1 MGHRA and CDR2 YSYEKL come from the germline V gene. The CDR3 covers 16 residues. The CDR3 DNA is TGCGCCAGCAGCCAAGTACCTGGGCTATCTCGCTACGAGCAGTACTTC. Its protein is CASSQVPGLSRYEQYF.

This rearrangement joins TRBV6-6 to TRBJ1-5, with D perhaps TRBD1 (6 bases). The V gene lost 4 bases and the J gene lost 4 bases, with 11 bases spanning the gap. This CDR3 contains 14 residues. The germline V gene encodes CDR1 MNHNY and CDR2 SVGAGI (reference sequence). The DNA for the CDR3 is TGTGCCAGCAGTTCTAGGACAGAAAATCAGCCCCAGCATTTT. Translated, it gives CASSSRTENQPQHF.

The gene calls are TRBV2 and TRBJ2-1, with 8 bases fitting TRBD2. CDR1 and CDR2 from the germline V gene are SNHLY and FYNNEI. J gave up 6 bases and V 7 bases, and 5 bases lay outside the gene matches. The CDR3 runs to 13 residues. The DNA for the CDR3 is TGTGCCAGCAATTCGGGGGGGGCCAATGAGCAGTTCTTC. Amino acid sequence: CASNSGGANEQFF.

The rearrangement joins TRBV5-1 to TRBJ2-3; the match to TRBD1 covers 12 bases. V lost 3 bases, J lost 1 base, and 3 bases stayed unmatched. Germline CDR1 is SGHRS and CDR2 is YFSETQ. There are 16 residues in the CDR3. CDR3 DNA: TGCGCCAGCAGCTCAGGGACAGGGGGCGGCACAGATACGCAGTATTTT. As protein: CASSSGTGGGTDTQYF.

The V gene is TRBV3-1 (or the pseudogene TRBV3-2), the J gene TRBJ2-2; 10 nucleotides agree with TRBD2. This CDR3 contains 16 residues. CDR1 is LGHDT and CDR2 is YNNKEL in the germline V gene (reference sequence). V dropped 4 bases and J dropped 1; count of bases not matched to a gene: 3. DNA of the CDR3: TGTGCCAGCAGCCGCCAGCGGGGGGGGAACACCGGGGAGCTGTTTTTT. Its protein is CASSRQRGGNTGELFF.

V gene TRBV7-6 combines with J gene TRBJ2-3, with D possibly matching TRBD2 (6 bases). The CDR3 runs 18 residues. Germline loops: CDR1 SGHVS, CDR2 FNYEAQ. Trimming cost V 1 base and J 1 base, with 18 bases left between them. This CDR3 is CASSLEGGPSGGTDTQYF. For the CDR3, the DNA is TGTGCCAGCAGCTTAGAAGGTGGCCCGTCGGGGGGCACAGATACGCAGTATTTT.

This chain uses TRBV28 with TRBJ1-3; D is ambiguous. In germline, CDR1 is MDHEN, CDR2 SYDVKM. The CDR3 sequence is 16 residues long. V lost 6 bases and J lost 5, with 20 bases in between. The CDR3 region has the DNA TGTGCCAGCAGACCCCCCCCAAGCCTTTCGCGAAACACCATATATTTT. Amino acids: CASRPPPSLSRNTIYF.

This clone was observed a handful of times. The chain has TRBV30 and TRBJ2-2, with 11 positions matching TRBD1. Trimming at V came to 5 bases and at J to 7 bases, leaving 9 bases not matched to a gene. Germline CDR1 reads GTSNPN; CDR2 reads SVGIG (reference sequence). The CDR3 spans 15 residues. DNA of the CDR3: TGTGCCTGGGCCAAGGACAGGGGGCACGGCGGGGAGCTGTTTTTT. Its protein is CAWAKDRGHGGELFF. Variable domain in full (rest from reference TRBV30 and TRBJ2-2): SQTIHQWPATLVQPVGSPLSLECTVEGTSNPNLYWYRQAAGRGLQLLFYSVGIGQISSEVPQNLSASRPQDRQFILSSKKLLLSDSGFYLCAWAKDRGHGGELFFGEGSRLTVL.

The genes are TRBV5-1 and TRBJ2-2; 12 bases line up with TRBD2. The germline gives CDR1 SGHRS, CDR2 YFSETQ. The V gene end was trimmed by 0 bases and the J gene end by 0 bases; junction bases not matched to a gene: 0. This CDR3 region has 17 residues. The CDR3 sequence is CASSLASGGANTGELFF. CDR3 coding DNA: TGCGCCAGCAGCTTGGCTAGCGGGGGGGCGAACACCGGGGAGCTGTTTTTT.

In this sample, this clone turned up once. The CDR3 loop is CSASFREGRGYTF. The CDR3, as DNA: TGCAGTGCTAGTTTCAGGGAAGGACGCGGCTACACCTTC. The rearrangement links TRBV20-1 to TRBJ1-2; TRBD1 is a possible D gene (5 bases). V was trimmed by 3 bases and J by 8 bases, leaving 16 bases between them. The CDR3 sequence is 13 residues long. The germline V gene encodes CDR1 DFQATT and CDR2 SNEGSKA (reference sequence).

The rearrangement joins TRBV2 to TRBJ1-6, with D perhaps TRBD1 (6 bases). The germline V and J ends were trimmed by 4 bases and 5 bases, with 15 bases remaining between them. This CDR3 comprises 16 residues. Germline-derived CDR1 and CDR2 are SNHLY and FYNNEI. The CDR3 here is CASSGGEQGNNSPLHF. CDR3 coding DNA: TGTGCCAGCAGTGGGGGAGAGCAGGGGAATAATTCACCCCTCCACTTT. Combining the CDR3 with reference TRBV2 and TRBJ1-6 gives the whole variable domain EPEVTQTPSHQVTQMGQEVILRCVPISNHLYFYWYRQILGQKVEFLVSFYNNEISEKSEIFDDQFSVERPDGSNFTLKIRSTKLEDSAMYFCASSGGEQGNNSPLHFGNGTRLTVT.

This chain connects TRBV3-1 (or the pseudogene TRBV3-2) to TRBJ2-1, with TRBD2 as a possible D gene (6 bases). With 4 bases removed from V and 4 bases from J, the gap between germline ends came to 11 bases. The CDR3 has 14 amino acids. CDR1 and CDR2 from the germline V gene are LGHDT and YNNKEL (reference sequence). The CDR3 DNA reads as TGTGCCAGCAGCCGGATTGGAGGGTACAATGAGCAGTTCTTC. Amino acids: CASSRIGGYNEQFF.

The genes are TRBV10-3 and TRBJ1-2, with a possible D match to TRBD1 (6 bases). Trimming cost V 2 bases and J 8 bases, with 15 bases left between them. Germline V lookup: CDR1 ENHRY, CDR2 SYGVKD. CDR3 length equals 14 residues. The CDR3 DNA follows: TGTGCCATCAGTGAGCCCGGAACAGGGTTCGGCTACACCTTC. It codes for CAISEPGTGFGYTF.

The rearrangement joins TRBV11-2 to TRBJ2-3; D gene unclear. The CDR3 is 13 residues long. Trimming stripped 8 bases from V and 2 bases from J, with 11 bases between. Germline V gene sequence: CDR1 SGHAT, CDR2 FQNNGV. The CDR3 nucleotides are TGTGCCAGCCGTGGCGGAAACACAGATACGCAGTATTTT. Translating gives CASRGGNTDTQYF.

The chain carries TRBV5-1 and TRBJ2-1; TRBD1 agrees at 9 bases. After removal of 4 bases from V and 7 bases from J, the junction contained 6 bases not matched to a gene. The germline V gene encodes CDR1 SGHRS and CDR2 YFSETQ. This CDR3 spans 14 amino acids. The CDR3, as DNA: TGCGCCAGCAGCAGACAGACAGGGGGTAATGAGCAGTTCTTC. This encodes CASSRQTGGNEQFF.